This is a list of T cell receptor beta chains from one sample in a study of Graves' ophthalmopathy and Graves' hyperthyroidism. Each CDR3 protein gets one entry after TCRdb re-called the multiplex PCR reads with MiXCR. The sample contains roughly 610,000 distinct CDR3 sequences, 20% to 25% of which appear only once. The specimen was peripheral blood. The source is a young woman with stable Graves' hyperthyroidism. Some clones in this sample may be carry-over from other donors' samples. CDR3s include the opening cysteine and the closing phenylalanine or tryptophan. D genes are given only for firm matches. The size field is filled for only some rows; it gives once, few, many or a size class.

TRBJ2-5 | few | TRBV3-1 | - | CASSQVRVNRFQETQYF | TGTGCCAGCAGCCAAGTGCGGGTCAACAGGTTCCAAGAGACCCAGTACTTC
TRBJ1-2 | many | TRBV10-3 | - | CAISERSYYGYTF | TGTGCCATCAGTGAAAGGTCCTACTATGGCTACACCTTC
TRBJ1-1 | many | TRBV2 | TRBD1 | CASSAQQGGGTEAFF | TGTGCCAGCAGTGCGCAACAGGGGGGTGGGACTGAAGCTTTCTTT
TRBJ1-3 | many | TRBV10-3 | - | CAIRVGGASGNTIYF | TGTGCCATCAGGGTGGGGGGGGCTTCTGGAAACACCATATATTTT
TRBJ1-5 | many | TRBV27 | - | CASSSRSPMGYGNQPQHF | TGTGCCAGCAGTTCCCGGTCACCCATGGGATACGGCAATCAGCCCCAGCATTTT
TRBJ2-7 | few | TRBV18 | - | CASSLTAVRGLYEQYF | TGTGCCAGCTCCCTAACAGCGGTGCGGGGACTCTACGAGCAGTACTTC
TRBJ2-7 | few | TRBV29-1 | - | CSVEDLGMGEQYF | TGCAGCGTTGAAGATCTGGGTATGGGGGAGCAGTACTTC
TRBJ1-1 | many | TRBV4-1 | - | CASSQERGSKNTEAFF | TGCGCCAGCAGCCAAGAGCGCGGGAGTAAGAACACTGAAGCTTTCTTT
TRBJ1-1 | many | TRBV12-3/TRBV12-4 | - | CASTPGRATEAFF | TGTGCCAGCACCCCGGGACGCGCGACTGAAGCTTTCTTT
TRBJ1-2 | - | TRBV29-1 | - | CSVNRDNYGYTF | TGCAGCGTTAACAGGGATAACTATGGCTACACCTTC
TRBJ1-6 | - | TRBV12-3/TRBV12-4 | - | CASSMAAWGSPLHF | TGTGCCAGCAGCATGGCCGCCTGGGGTTCACCCCTCCACTTT
TRBJ2-7 | many | TRBV19 | TRBD1 | CASRRTGGASNEQYF | TGTGCCAGTAGGCGGACAGGGGGTGCTTCCAACGAGCAGTACTTC
TRBJ1-5 | - | TRBV4-1 | - | CASSHVSGGIQPQHF | TGCGCCAGCAGTCACGTGAGTGGAGGGATTCAGCCCCAGCATTTT
TRBJ2-7 | - | TRBV20-1 | - | CSAKRHGAAYEQYF | TGCAGTGCTAAACGCCACGGGGCAGCCTACGAGCAGTACTTC
TRBJ2-7 | many | TRBV5-1 | TRBD1 | CASSINRGFNYEQYF | TGCGCCAGCAGCATCAACAGGGGATTTAACTACGAGCAGTACTTC
TRBJ1-3 | many | TRBV2 | TRBD1 | CASRQGDTIYF | TGTGCCAGCAGACAGGGGGACACCATATATTTT
TRBJ1-3 | many | TRBV7-7 | TRBD1 | CASSEGTDRNTIYF | TGTGCCAGCAGCGAGGGGACAGACCGAAACACCATATATTTT
TRBJ1-1 | many | TRBV12-3/TRBV12-4 | TRBD1 | CASSLRQGMSTEAFF | TGTGCCAGCAGTCTACGACAGGGGATGAGCACTGAAGCTTTCTTT
TRBJ2-7 | many | TRBV6-1 | - | CASIVTGPSPYEQYF | TGTGCCAGCATCGTGACAGGTCCGAGCCCCTACGAGCAGTACTTC
TRBJ2-7 | many | TRBV6-1 | TRBD1 | CASSGTDRGEQYF | TGTGCCAGCAGTGGGACGGACAGGGGCGAGCAGTACTTC
TRBJ1-6 | - | TRBV27 | TRBD1 | CASSPAVPRGNSPLHF | TGTGCCAGCAGTCCCGCAGTGCCCAGGGGGAATTCACCCCTCCACTTT
TRBJ2-7 | many | TRBV19 | - | CASSIGPQREQYF | TGTGCCAGTAGTATTGGCCCTCAGCGGGAGCAGTACTTC
TRBJ1-2 | few | TRBV20-1 | - | CSASPSGGYTF | TGCAGTGCTAGCCCCAGTGGTGGCTACACCTTC
TRBJ1-6 | many | TRBV6-1 | - | CASNHLGIQKNSPLHF | TGTGCCAGCAACCACCTGGGTATACAGAAAAATTCACCCCTCCACTTT
TRBJ1-1 | - | TRBV14 | TRBD1 | CASSKISGTGDTEAFF | TGTGCCAGCAGCAAGATTTCCGGGACAGGGGACACTGAAGCTTTCTTT
TRBJ2-2 | many | TRBV6-2/TRBV6-3 | - | CASSYRGGPPPGELFF | TGTGCCAGCAGCTATCGTGGGGGCCCACCACCCGGGGAGCTGTTTTTT
TRBJ1-2 | - | TRBV27 | - | CASSFYGTSNYGYTF | TGTGCCAGCAGTTTCTACGGAACCTCTAACTATGGCTACACCTTC
TRBJ1-1 | - | TRBV28 | - | CASSSLGGAGTEAFF | TGTGCCAGCAGTTCCCTGGGAGGGGCGGGCACTGAAGCTTTCTTT
TRBJ1-3 | many | TRBV24-1 | - | CATSVGNTIYF | TGTGCCACCAGTGTAGGAAACACCATATATTTT
TRBJ2-7 | many | TRBV27 | TRBD1 | CASSTTGGYEQYF | TGTGCCAGCAGTACGACAGGGGGTTACGAGCAGTACTTC
TRBJ2-7 | - | TRBV20-1 | - | CSALDYEQHF | TGCAGTGCTTTAGACTACGAGCAGCACTTC
TRBJ1-6 | once | TRBV3-1 | - | CASSQAPFSCNSPLHF | TGTGCTAGCAGCCAAGCCCCTTTCTCCTGTAATTCACCCCTCCACTTT
TRBJ2-7 | many | TRBV12-3/TRBV12-4 | - | CASSLGLLSYEQYF | TGTGCCAGCAGTTTGGGGCTACTTTCCTACGAGCAGTACTTC
TRBJ1-3 | - | TRBV4-2 | - | CASSQDRPGAGNTIYF | TGTGCCAGCAGCCAAGATCGGCCAGGGGCTGGAAACACCATATATTTT